The 5 T cell receptor beta chains reported below all come from one sample, sequenced in a study of vaccination and CD4 T cells after COVID-19. Treatment in this sample: approximately 11-day PBMC culture with coronavirus spike peptide pools or control peptides (ViraFEST assay). Antigens of these TCRs are unknown. Once obtained from cultured CD4+ T cells, the DNA was sequenced using the Oncomine TCR Beta short-read assay. Each CDR3 protein is one row after TCRdb ran MiXCR on the PCR reads. The data contain some 20,000 distinct CDR3 sequences, 55% of them seen just once; the ten biggest clones take up over 15%. Sequenced: CD4+ T cells from blood, cultured in vitro. These TCRs come from a human donor who had recovered from COVID-19.

This chain links TRBV20-1 with TRBJ2-7, with TRBD2 identical over 12 bases. Germline V gene sequence: CDR1 DFQATT, CDR2 SNEGSKA (reference sequence). J gave up 3 bases and V 3 bases, and 3 bases lay outside the gene matches. There are 14 residues in the CDR3. For the CDR3, the DNA is TGCAGTGCTAGTGCTAGCGGGAGGGGCTACGAGCAGTACTTC. This gives the protein CSASASGRGYEQYF.

The table lists this clonotype with a few counts. The rearrangement uses TRBV7-3 and TRBJ2-5; no clear D. Trimming took off 0 bases at V and 3 bases at J, with 5 bases between the two ends. The germline gives CDR1 SGHTA, CDR2 FQGTGA. CDR3 size: 13 residues. The DNA for the CDR3 is TGTGCCAGCAGCTTAACGATAGAAGAGACCCAGTACTTC. It codes for CASSLTIEETQYF.

The rearrangement links TRBV12-3 or TRBV12-4 to TRBJ2-6; D is undetermined. The CDR3 covers 16 residues. Trimming shortened V by 6 bases and J by 0 bases, and 12 bases separated the two germline ends. Written as DNA, the CDR3 is TGTGCCAGCAGAACACCATTATCCTCTGGGGCCAACGTCCTGACTTTC. Encoded protein: CASRTPLSSGANVLTF.

The sample holds a few counts of this clonotype. The chain combines TRBV6-5 with TRBJ1-2; perhaps TRBD1 as D (5 bases). Trimming cost V 0 bases and J 14 bases, with 19 bases left between them. The CDR3 is 14 amino acids. Germline lookup yields CDR1 MNHEY and CDR2 SVGAGI. The CDR3 coding sequence is TGTGCCAGCAGTTACTCGAACAGGACCCCCTTGCGTACCTTC. Encoded protein: CASSYSNRTPLRTF.

V is TRBV25-1 and J is TRBJ2-3; D uncertain. The V and J ends lost 6 bases and 3 bases respectively, with 7 bases between them. The CDR3 extends over 12 amino acids. The germline gives CDR1 MGHDK, CDR2 SYGVNS. For the CDR3, the DNA is TGTGCCAGCAGCGCAGGTACAGATACGCAGTATTTT. This encodes CASSAGTDTQYF.